One sample yielded the 10 T cell receptor beta chains listed below, sequenced in a study of T cell changes during pregnancy in multiple sclerosis. Using immunoSEQ multiplex PCR, the repertoire was profiled, and TCRdb retains in-frame clones only, with some absent. Of fewer than 110,000 clones listed, 91% are singletons. The sequencing used peripheral blood, collected in the second trimester of pregnancy. The source is a female donor with multiple sclerosis, enrolled in a pregnancy study.

The V and J genes are TRBV7-9 and TRBJ1-2; D may be TRBD1 (6 bases). In germline, CDR1 is SEHNR, CDR2 FQNEAQ (reference sequence). This CDR3 is 15 amino acids long. V shed 2 bases and J shed 6 bases, with 16 bases lying between them. The CDR3 protein is CASSLRTGTFDGYTF. CDR3 coding DNA: TGTGCCAGCAGCTTAAGAACGGGGACATTCGATGGCTACACCTTC.

This chain joins TRBV2 and TRBJ2-7; 8 positions match TRBD2. This CDR3 is built from 14 residues. V was pared by 7 bases and J by 2 bases, with 7 bases of the junction left unmatched. Germline V gene sequence: CDR1 SNHLY, CDR2 FYNNEI. The CDR3 DNA follows: TGTGCCAGCACCCGACTAGCGCCAACCTACGAGCAGTACTTC. It yields the protein CASTRLAPTYEQYF. Combining the CDR3 with reference TRBV2 and TRBJ2-7 gives the whole variable domain EPEVTQTPSHQVTQMGQEVILRCVPISNHLYFYWYRQILGQKVEFLVSFYNNEISEKSEIFDDQFSVERPDGSNFTLKIRSTKLEDSAMYFCASTRLAPTYEQYFGPGTRLTVT.

CDR3 loop: CSVTGKETQYF. The CDR3 DNA reads TGCAGTGTTACAGGGAAAGAGACCCAGTACTTC. The chain is built from TRBV20-1 and TRBJ2-5; TRBD1 is a possible D gene (6 bases). V lost 7 bases and J 3 bases, leaving 9 bases between the germline ends. The germline V gene has CDR1 DFQATT and CDR2 SNEGSKA (reference sequence). The CDR3 length is 11 residues.

This chain connects TRBV19 to TRBJ2-7; 9 nucleotides agree with TRBD2. Looked up from germline, CDR1 is LNHDA and CDR2 is SQIVND (reference sequence). The J segment lost 3 bases and the V segment lost 4 bases, leaving 4 bases of the junction unmatched. The CDR3 covers 14 residues. The CDR3 sequence: CASSTAGGVYEQYF. CDR3 bases: TGTGCCAGTAGTACAGCGGGAGGAGTCTACGAGCAGTACTTC.

The chain links TRBV27 to TRBJ1-2; weak D call: TRBD1 (6 bases). With 3 bases removed from V and 7 bases from J, the gap between germline ends came to 15 bases. From germline, CDR1 is MNHEY and CDR2 SMNVEV (reference sequence). The CDR3 loop spans 14 amino acids. The CDR3 is CASSFVPRGGGYTF. The CDR3 DNA follows: TGTGCCAGCAGTTTCGTGCCCCGAGGGGGTGGCTACACCTTC.

This chain uses TRBV12-5 with TRBJ2-1; TRBD2 matches at 11 bases. The CDR3 is made up of 15 amino acids. J gave up 4 bases and V 6 bases, and 5 bases lay outside the gene matches. Germline CDR1 and CDR2: LGHNT and FRNRAP. The CDR3 is CASGTGTSGYNEQFF. CDR3 DNA: TGTGCTAGTGGCACCGGGACTAGCGGTTACAATGAGCAGTTCTTC.

This chain connects TRBV28 to TRBJ1-1; D not resolved. Germline CDR1 reads MDHEN; CDR2 reads SYDVKM. The CDR3 loop spans 16 amino acids. V was trimmed by 7 bases and J by 0 bases, leaving 18 bases between them. Here the CDR3 reads CASNPVGRPMNTEAFF. Here the CDR3 DNA reads TGTGCCAGCAATCCTGTGGGCAGACCTATGAACACTGAAGCTTTCTTT.

The rearrangement uses TRBV5-1 and TRBJ2-1; 14 bases line up with TRBD2. Germline V gives CDR1 SGHRS, CDR2 YFSETQ. CDR3 length equals 16 residues. Trimming took 0 bases from V and 7 from J; bases not matched to a gene: 3. DNA of the CDR3: TGCGCCAGCAGCTTGGAGACTAGCGGGAGGGATAATGAGCAGTTCTTC. Translation gives CASSLETSGRDNEQFF.

The V and J genes are TRBV6-5 and TRBJ2-1, with 13 positions matching TRBD2. Germline CDR1 and CDR2: MNHEY and SVGAGI. There are 15 residues in the CDR3. Unmatched junction bases numbered 5, after V lost 5 bases and J lost 7 bases. The CDR3 DNA follows: TGTGCCAGCAGTCGGACTAGCGGGAGTCAGAATGAGCAGTTCTTC. This codes for CASSRTSGSQNEQFF.

The chain combines TRBV6-1 with TRBJ2-7, with 10 bases aligning to TRBD2. Germline CDR1 is MNHNS and CDR2 is SASEGT. The V segment lost 8 bases and the J segment 6 bases; nucleotides outside the gene matches: 13. The length of the CDR3 is 15 residues. CDR3 region: CASGGGAGGPSEQYF. The DNA for the CDR3 is TGTGCCAGCGGCGGTGGAGCGGGAGGGCCAAGCGAGCAGTACTTC.